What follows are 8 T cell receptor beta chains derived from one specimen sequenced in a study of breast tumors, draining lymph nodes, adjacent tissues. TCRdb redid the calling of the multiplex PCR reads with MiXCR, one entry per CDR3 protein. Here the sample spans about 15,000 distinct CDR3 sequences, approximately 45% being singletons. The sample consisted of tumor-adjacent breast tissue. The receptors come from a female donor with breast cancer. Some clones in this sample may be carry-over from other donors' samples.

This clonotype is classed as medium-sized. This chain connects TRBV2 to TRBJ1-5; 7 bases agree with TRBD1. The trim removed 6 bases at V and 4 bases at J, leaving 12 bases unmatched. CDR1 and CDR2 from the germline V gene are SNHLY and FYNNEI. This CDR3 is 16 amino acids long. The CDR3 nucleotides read TGTGCCAGCAGGAGGGGGACAGCCGGGACGAATCAGCCCCAGCATTTT. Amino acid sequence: CASRRGTAGTNQPQHF.

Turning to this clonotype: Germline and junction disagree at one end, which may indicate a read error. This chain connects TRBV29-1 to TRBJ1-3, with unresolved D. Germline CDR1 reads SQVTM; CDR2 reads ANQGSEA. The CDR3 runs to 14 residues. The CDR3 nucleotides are TGCAGCGTTTTATCCATCAACTCTGGAAGCACCATATATTTT. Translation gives CSVLSINSGSTIYF.

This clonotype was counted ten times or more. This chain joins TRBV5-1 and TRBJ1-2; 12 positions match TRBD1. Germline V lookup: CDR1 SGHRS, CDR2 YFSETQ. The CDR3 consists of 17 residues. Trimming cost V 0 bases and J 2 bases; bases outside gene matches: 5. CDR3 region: CASSLGGTGGGNYGYTF. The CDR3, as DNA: TGCGCCAGCAGCTTGGGAGGGACAGGGGGCGGAAACTATGGCTACACCTTC.

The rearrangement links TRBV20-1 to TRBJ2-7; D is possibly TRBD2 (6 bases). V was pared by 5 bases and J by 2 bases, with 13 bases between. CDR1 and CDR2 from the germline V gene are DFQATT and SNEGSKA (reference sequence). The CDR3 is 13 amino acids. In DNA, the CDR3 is TGCAGTGCTCCTTGGTGGGGGGCCTACGAGCAGTACTTC. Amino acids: CSAPWWGAYEQYF.

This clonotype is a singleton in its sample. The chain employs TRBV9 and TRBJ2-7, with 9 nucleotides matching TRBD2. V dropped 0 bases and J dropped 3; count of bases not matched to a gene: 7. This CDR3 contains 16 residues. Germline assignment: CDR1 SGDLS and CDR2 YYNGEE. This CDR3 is CASSVADSGSFYEQYF. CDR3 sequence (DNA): TGTGCCAGCAGCGTAGCCGATAGCGGGAGCTTCTACGAGCAGTACTTC.

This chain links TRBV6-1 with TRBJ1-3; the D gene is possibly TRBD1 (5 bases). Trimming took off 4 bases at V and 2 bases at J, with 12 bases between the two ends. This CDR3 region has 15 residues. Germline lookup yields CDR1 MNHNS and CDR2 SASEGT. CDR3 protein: CASSGGPSPGNTIYF. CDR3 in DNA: TGTGCCAGCAGTGGGGGCCCTTCCCCTGGAAACACCATATATTTT.

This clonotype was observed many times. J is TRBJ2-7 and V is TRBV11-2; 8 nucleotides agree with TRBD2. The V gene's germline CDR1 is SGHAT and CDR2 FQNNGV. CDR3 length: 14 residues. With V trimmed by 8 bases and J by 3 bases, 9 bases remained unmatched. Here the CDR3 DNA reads TGTGCCAGCGTACCCCAGCGGGAGTTCTACGAGCAGTACTTC. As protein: CASVPQREFYEQYF.

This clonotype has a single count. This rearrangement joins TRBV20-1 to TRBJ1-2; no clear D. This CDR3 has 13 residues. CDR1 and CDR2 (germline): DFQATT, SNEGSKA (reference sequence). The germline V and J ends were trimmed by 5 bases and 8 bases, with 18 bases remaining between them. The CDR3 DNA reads TGCAGTGCTGAAAATTTGGGATTACAAGGCTACACCTTC. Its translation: CSAENLGLQGYTF.